This T cell receptor beta chain appears in the sequencing data of a study of naive and memory T cell subsets. There are a few counts of this clonotype. An equimolar mix of two oligonucleotides served as the beta constant-region primer for TRBC1 and TRBC2. Four rounds of PCR amplified the ligated cDNA using nested alpha and beta constant-region primers plus SP2. TCRdb reprocessed the UMI-ligation and nested PCR reads via MiXCR and lists one record per CDR3 protein. The data contain roughly 130,000 distinct CDR3 sequences, about 36% of them singletons. The CDR3 sequence is 12 residues long. From germline, CDR1 is MNHEY and CDR2 SVGEGT. V was clipped by 8 bases and J by 4 bases, with 12 bases between them.

V is TRBV6-2 or TRBV6-3 and J is TRBJ2-7; D is possibly TRBD1 (6 bases). This TCR came from a human donor in good health. Sequencing used central memory CD4+ T cells from blood. Here the CDR3 DNA reads TGTGCCAGCGGAGACAGGAGGTACGAGCAGTACTTC. It translates to CASGDRRYEQYF.